This entry lists 30 T cell receptor beta chains sequenced from one sample in a study of blood T cell repertoires in COVID-19. Assay used: immunoSEQ multiplex PCR; TCRdb lists only in-frame clones, some missing. The table shows tens of thousands of clones, with 70% to 90% occurring only once. Material: peripheral blood. These receptors all stem from a human donor with active COVID-19. The donor label of this sample is uncertain.

This clone appeared a single time. The chain recombines TRBV18 with TRBJ2-7, with 7 bases that match TRBD1. Germline CDR1 is KGHSH and CDR2 is LQKENI. V dropped 3 bases and J dropped 3; count of bases not matched to a gene: 8. The CDR3 is 15 residues long. The CDR3 DNA follows: TGTGCCAGCTCACCCCCAGGGGGACCCAGCTACGAGCAGTACTTC. Protein product: CASSPPGGPSYEQYF.

This clone was seen once. V usage is TRBV30 and J usage is TRBJ2-1, with TRBD2 matching over 7 bases. V shed 0 bases and J 7 bases; nucleotides not matched to a gene: 6. The germline gives CDR1 GTSNPN, CDR2 SVGIG (reference sequence). This CDR3 is 14 amino acids long. The chain's CDR3 is CAWSVWGGNNEQFF. The CDR3 nucleotides read TGTGCCTGGAGTGTCTGGGGGGGGAATAATGAGCAGTTCTTC. The full variable domain, completed using reference TRBV30 and TRBJ2-1, is SQTIHQWPATLVQPVGSPLSLECTVEGTSNPNLYWYRQAAGRGLQLLFYSVGIGQISSEVPQNLSASRPQDRQFILSSKKLLLSDSGFYLCAWSVWGGNNEQFFGPGTRLTVL.

The chain has TRBV24-1 and TRBJ1-5; no firm D call. The V end lost 5 bases, the J end lost 6 bases, and 10 bases lay between the germline ends. Germline lookup yields CDR1 KGHDR and CDR2 SFDVKD. The CDR3 has 13 amino acids. CDR3 nucleotide sequence: TGTGCCACCAGTGGATCGGGAGTTCAGCCCCAGCATTTT. This gives the protein CATSGSGVQPQHF.

The chain combines TRBV5-4 with TRBJ2-1; the match to TRBD2 covers 7 bases. This CDR3 is built from 13 residues. Germline lookup yields CDR1 SGHNT and CDR2 YYREEE (reference sequence). After removal of 0 bases from V and 7 bases from J, the junction contained 1 base not matched to a gene. Here the CDR3 reads CASSLAAGNEQFF. The CDR3 bases are TGTGCCAGCAGCTTGGCAGCGGGGAATGAGCAGTTCTTC.

The chain carries TRBV24-1 and TRBJ2-5; 8 bases are a match to TRBD1. Trimming took 5 bases from V and 5 from J; bases not matched to a gene: 6. CDR3 size: 14 residues. Per the germline V gene, CDR1 is KGHDR and CDR2 is SFDVKD. The CDR3 spells CATSAQGAWETQYF. The CDR3 nucleotides are TGTGCCACCAGTGCCCAGGGGGCATGGGAGACCCAGTACTTC.

The CDR3 is CASSPRGGGLAGVTGELFF. The DNA of the CDR3 is TGTGCCAGCAGCCCTCGAGGGGGGGGACTAGCGGGAGTCACCGGGGAGCTGTTTTTT. The chain carries TRBV5-4 and TRBJ2-2, with 14 bases lining up with TRBD2. The CDR3 has 19 amino acids. Germline assignment: CDR1 SGHNT and CDR2 YYREEE (reference sequence). After removal of 4 bases from V and 4 bases from J, the junction contained 12 bases not matched to a gene.

This clone appeared a single time. V is TRBV28 and J is TRBJ1-5; TRBD1 agrees at 8 bases. The junction had 7 bases not matched to a gene; V was cut back by 6 bases and J by 9 bases. This CDR3 has 13 amino acids. CDR1 and CDR2 from the germline V gene are MDHEN and SYDVKM. The CDR3 DNA reads TGTGCCAGCAGCGACCACAGGGGGTTGCCCCAGCATTTT. It specifies CASSDHRGLPQHF.

The rearrangement uses TRBV28 and TRBJ2-5; possibly TRBD2 for D (7 bases). CDR1 and CDR2 from the germline V gene are MDHEN and SYDVKM. This CDR3 is built from 14 residues. The ends were cut back, 3 bases at V and 1 base at J, with 9 bases in the middle. The CDR3: CASSFRGGQETQYF. CDR3 DNA sequence: TGTGCCAGCAGTTTTAGGGGGGGCCAAGAGACCCAGTACTTC.

CDR3 coding DNA: TGTGCCAGCAGCCGCGGGACAGGGCCCTACGAGCAGTACTTC. Amino acid sequence: CASSRGTGPYEQYF. The chain is built from TRBV7-3 and TRBJ2-7; 9 nucleotides agree with TRBD1. Trimming removed 5 bases from V and 2 bases from J; junction bases left unmatched: 4. The CDR3 length is 14 residues. The germline CDR1 and CDR2 sequences are SGHTA and FQGTGA.

The rearrangement uses TRBV6-2 or TRBV6-3 and TRBJ2-1, with TRBD2 matching over 12 bases. Unmatched junction bases numbered 5, after V lost 8 bases and J lost 6 bases. The CDR3 is made up of 14 amino acids. CDR1 is MNHEY and CDR2 is SVGEGT in the germline V gene. The CDR3 spells CASGLAGGPNEQFF. CDR3 nucleotides: TGTGCCAGCGGCCTAGCGGGAGGGCCCAATGAGCAGTTCTTC.

The rearrangement uses TRBV9 and TRBJ2-5; D may be TRBD2 (7 bases). CDR1 SGDLS and CDR2 YYNGEE come from the germline V gene. The V and J ends lost 0 bases and 1 base respectively, with 13 bases between them. The CDR3 covers 16 residues. As DNA, the CDR3 is TGTGCCAGCAGCGTAGAATCGGGGGGCGGCCAAGAGACCCAGTACTTC. This translates into CASSVESGGGQETQYF.

V and J are TRBV6-5 and TRBJ2-2, with TRBD1 as a possible D gene (5 bases). The ends were cut back, 2 bases at V and 7 bases at J, with 5 bases in the middle. CDR1 and CDR2 from the germline V gene are MNHEY and SVGAGI. The CDR3 totals 12 residues. The CDR3 DNA is TGTGCCAGCAGTTACAGGGGCGGGGAGCTGTTTTTT. Translated: CASSYRGGELFF.

This chain links TRBV7-2 with TRBJ2-1; TRBD2 matches at 9 bases. Unmatched junction bases numbered 5, after V lost 5 bases and J lost 0 bases. Looked up from germline, CDR1 is SGHTA and CDR2 is FQGNSA. The CDR3 has 16 amino acids. CDR3 bases: TGTGCCAGCAGCATTGATAGCGGGAGCTCCTACAATGAGCAGTTCTTC. Translation gives CASSIDSGSSYNEQFF.

This sequence joins TRBV2 and TRBJ1-6; 8 bases map to TRBD1. In germline, CDR1 is SNHLY, CDR2 FYNNEI. V lost 6 bases and J lost 10; bases outside the gene matches: 11. The length of the CDR3 is 15 residues. CDR3 region: CASSDRRQGNSPLHF. The CDR3 coding sequence is TGTGCCAGCAGCGATCGAAGACAGGGGAACTCACCCCTCCACTTT.

This chain links TRBV25-1 with TRBJ2-3; D not certain. Deletions cut 11 bases from V and 6 bases from J, with 15 bases between. Germline CDR1 MGHDK, CDR2 SYGVNS. CDR3 length: 12 residues. For the CDR3, the DNA is TGTGCCTCGACGCACGCGGCGGATACGCAGTATTTT. Translation: CASTHAADTQYF.

The chain is built from TRBV28 and TRBJ1-6, with D maybe TRBD1 (5 bases). The CDR3 is 17 amino acids. Germline V CDR1 and CDR2: MDHEN, SYDVKM. The V end lost 3 bases, the J end lost 10 bases, and 22 bases lay between the germline ends. CDR3 loop: CASSFLLRQPQYSPLHF. Here the CDR3 DNA reads TGTGCCAGCAGTTTTCTGCTTAGACAGCCTCAGTACTCACCCCTCCACTTT.

The CDR3 is CASSSADRGWGYTF. The CDR3 DNA follows: TGTGCCAGCAGCAGCGCGGACAGGGGTTGGGGCTACACCTTC. This sequence joins TRBV28 and TRBJ1-2; 9 nucleotides agree with TRBD1. Unmatched junction bases numbered 10, after V lost 6 bases and J lost 8 bases. This CDR3 has 14 amino acids. Germline V gives CDR1 MDHEN, CDR2 SYDVKM.

For the CDR3, the DNA is TGTGCCAGCAGTCCCCGCCCACTAGCGGGAGGGTCAGATACGCAGTATTTT. Protein: CASSPRPLAGGSDTQYF. The chain joins TRBV27 to TRBJ2-3; 13 bases are shared with TRBD2. The CDR3 extends over 17 amino acids. The ends lost 5 bases at V and 4 bases at J; junction bases unmatched: 9. The germline V gene encodes CDR1 MNHEY and CDR2 SMNVEV (reference sequence).

This clone was seen once. The V call is TRBV11-2, the J call TRBJ2-1, with TRBD1 identical over 7 bases. V was pared by 5 bases and J by 4 bases, with 5 bases of the junction left unmatched. Looked up from germline, CDR1 is SGHAT and CDR2 is FQNNGV. CDR3 size: 14 residues. The CDR3 sequence is CASSPTGPYNEQFF. The DNA for the CDR3 is TGTGCCAGCAGCCCGACAGGGCCGTACAATGAGCAGTTCTTC.

This clone appeared a few times. This rearrangement joins TRBV6-5 to TRBJ1-2; perhaps TRBD1 as D (6 bases). CDR3 length equals 13 residues. Deletions cut 4 bases from V and 8 bases from J, with 14 bases between. CDR1 is MNHEY and CDR2 is SVGAGI in the germline V gene. The CDR3 protein is CASSFHQGRGYTF. The CDR3 coding sequence is TGTGCCAGCAGTTTCCACCAGGGGAGAGGCTACACCTTC.

The chain uses TRBV27 and TRBJ1-3, with D unresolved. The V end was cut by 8 bases, the J end by 2 bases, with 13 bases between. CDR3 length: 14 residues. The V gene's germline CDR1 is MNHEY and CDR2 SMNVEV (reference sequence). The CDR3 DNA follows: TGTGCCAGCGGCGTAGGAGGGACTGGAAACACCATATATTTT. Its translation is CASGVGGTGNTIYF.

V usage is TRBV6-4 and J usage is TRBJ2-1; TRBD2 agrees at 13 bases. The CDR3 is 16 residues long. V gave up 6 bases and J gave up 0 bases; unmatched junction bases: 2. Germline V gene sequence: CDR1 MRHNA, CDR2 SNTAGT. CDR3 in DNA: TGTGCCAGCAGGGGGACTAGCGGGAACTCCTACAATGAGCAGTTCTTC. Protein: CASRGTSGNSYNEQFF.

V is TRBV6-5 and J is TRBJ2-7, with D unclear. Per germline, CDR1 MNHEY and CDR2 SVGAGI. This CDR3 contains 13 residues. The ends were cut back, 0 bases at V and 6 bases at J, with 9 bases in the middle. CDR3 nucleotide sequence: TGTGCCAGCAGTTACTCGGCGGCTGGCGAGCAGTACTTC. This translates into CASSYSAAGEQYF.

The rearrangement joins TRBV30 to TRBJ1-1; no clear D. V lost 2 bases to trimming and J lost 3 bases, with 13 bases between them. The germline CDR1 and CDR2 sequences are GTSNPN and SVGIG (reference sequence). This CDR3 has 14 residues. The CDR3 here is CAWSLGGLDTEAFF. The CDR3 DNA follows: TGTGCCTGGAGTCTCGGAGGGTTGGACACTGAAGCTTTCTTT.

This clone has just one count. This chain connects TRBV29-1 to TRBJ2-3; 13 bases fit TRBD2. This CDR3 region has 17 residues. The germline CDR1 and CDR2 sequences are SQVTM and ANQGSEA. V trimming: 7 bases; J trimming: 5 bases; junction bases outside the gene matches: 15. The CDR3 sequence is CSDKTGTSGMNLDTQYF. The CDR3 DNA follows: TGCAGCGACAAAACCGGGACTAGCGGGATGAATTTAGATACGCAGTATTTT.

This chain joins TRBV7-9 and TRBJ2-7; no firm D call. This CDR3 has 14 residues. In germline, CDR1 is SEHNR, CDR2 FQNEAQ (reference sequence). Trimming shortened V by 5 bases and J by 0 bases, and 11 bases separated the two germline ends. The CDR3 here is CASSTSTSSYEQYF. CDR3 in DNA: TGTGCCAGCAGCACGTCCACAAGCTCCTACGAGCAGTACTTC.

This sequence joins TRBV2 and TRBJ2-1; D is perhaps TRBD1 (5 bases). CDR1 is SNHLY, CDR2 FYNNEI, per germline. Trimming took 2 bases from V and 6 from J, leaving 11 bases between them. This CDR3 spans 14 amino acids. The CDR3 nucleotides read TGTGCCAGCAGTGAACTGACAGTCTCCAATGAGCAGTTCTTC. The encoded protein is CASSELTVSNEQFF.

The gene calls are TRBV10-3 and TRBJ2-5; 13 bases map to TRBD2. Looked up from germline, CDR1 is ENHRY and CDR2 is SYGVKD. CDR3 size: 17 residues. Trimming removed 10 bases from V and 3 bases from J; junction bases left unmatched: 14. CDR3: CATQRTSGRASKETQYF. The CDR3 DNA reads TGTGCCACGCAAAGGACTAGCGGGAGAGCGTCCAAAGAGACCCAGTACTTC.

The V and J genes are TRBV4-3 and TRBJ2-7; 8 positions agree with TRBD2. The germline V gene encodes CDR1 LGHNA and CDR2 YSLEER. After removal of 4 bases from V and 2 bases from J, the junction contained 7 bases not matched to a gene. The CDR3 consists of 15 residues. CDR3 nucleotide sequence: TGCGCCAGCAGCCCGCTAGCGGGCCTTACCTACGAGCAGTACTTC. Its translation is CASSPLAGLTYEQYF.

The CDR3 nucleotides are TGTGCCTGGACAATTAACCCTACAGGGCGGTCTTTCTTT. It codes for CAWTINPTGRSFF. The chain has TRBV30 and TRBJ1-1, with a weak D call TRBD1 (6 bases). V was clipped by 4 bases and J by 12 bases, with 21 bases between them. Germline V lookup: CDR1 GTSNPN, CDR2 SVGIG (reference sequence). The CDR3 sequence is 13 residues long.